This entry lists 11 T cell receptor beta chains sequenced from one sample in a study of lymphopenia after photon versus proton radiotherapy. Profiled with immunoSEQ multiplex PCR; TCRdb holds only in-frame clones, not every one. Of more than 25,000 clones detected, approximately 90% appear once; the ten largest clones hold approximately 50%. Here the sequenced sample was peripheral blood, taken from a patient treated with proton-based radiotherapy. All receptors come from an older woman with cholangiocarcinoma. Some clones in this sample may be carry-over from other donors' samples.

This clone was seen a few times. V gene TRBV6-5 combines with J gene TRBJ2-2, with D possibly being TRBD1 (7 bases). CDR3 size: 15 residues. Germline lookup yields CDR1 MNHEY and CDR2 SVGAGI. Between the trimmed V and J ends, which lost 2 bases and 7 bases, there was a span of 14 bases. Written as DNA, the CDR3 is TGTGCCAGCAGTTACGGCGGGACAGTGGGCGGGGAGCTGTTTTTT. It encodes CASSYGGTVGGELFF.

The genes are TRBV6-5 and TRBJ2-7; tentatively, D is TRBD1 (6 bases). The CDR3 sequence is 12 residues long. Germline V CDR1 and CDR2: MNHEY, SVGAGI. The V end was cut by 6 bases, the J end by 4 bases, with 10 bases between. CDR3 region: CASSPTGYEQYF. The CDR3 DNA reads TGTGCCAGCAGCCCCACAGGGTACGAGCAGTACTTC.

V gene TRBV7-2 combines with J gene TRBJ2-5, with D possibly being TRBD1 or TRBD2 (5 bases each). CDR1 and CDR2 from the germline V gene are SGHTA and FQGNSA. This CDR3 contains 18 residues. V lost 2 bases to trimming and J lost 1 base, with 20 bases between them. DNA of the CDR3: TGTGCCAGCAGCTTAACGGGTTCGGGGACCGCGAGCCAAGAGACCCAGTACTTC. It translates to CASSLTGSGTASQETQYF.

The chain links TRBV2 to TRBJ1-5, with 9 bases fitting TRBD1. Per the germline V gene, CDR1 is SNHLY and CDR2 is FYNNEI. The CDR3 spans 14 residues. V lost 4 bases to trimming and J lost 4 bases; unmatched junction nucleotides: 2. For the CDR3, the DNA is TGTGCCAGCAGTGGACAGGGGGGGAATCAGCCCCAGCATTTT. This sequence encodes CASSGQGGNQPQHF.

This clone was seen only a few times. The chain is built from TRBV7-9 and TRBJ1-1; 8 bases map to TRBD1. V shed 5 bases, J shed 8 bases, and the junction held 4 bases outside the gene matches. CDR1 and CDR2 (germline): SEHNR, FQNEAQ (reference sequence). The CDR3 runs 12 residues. The CDR3: CASSPTGAEAFF. The CDR3 bases are TGTGCCAGCAGCCCGACAGGGGCAGAAGCTTTCTTT.

The chain uses TRBV14 and TRBJ2-5; D is unresolved. Trimming shortened V by 4 bases and J by 4 bases, and 4 bases separated the two germline ends. The germline V gene has CDR1 SGHDN and CDR2 FVKESK. The length of the CDR3 is 11 residues. CDR3 sequence: CASSLAETQYF. In DNA, the CDR3 is TGTGCCAGCAGCCTCGCAGAGACCCAGTACTTC. Variable domain in full (rest from reference TRBV14 and TRBJ2-5): EAGVTQFPSHSVIEKGQTVTLRCDPISGHDNLYWYRRVMGKEIKFLLHFVKESKQDESGMPNNRFLAERTGGTYSTLKVQPAELEDSGVYFCASSLAETQYFGPGTRLLVL.

The V gene is TRBV27, the J gene TRBJ2-1; maybe TRBD2 (5 bases). The CDR3 has 15 amino acids. V lost 5 bases and J 9 bases, leaving 20 bases between the germline ends. The germline gives CDR1 MNHEY, CDR2 SMNVEV (reference sequence). The CDR3: CASSRPFPLASEQFF. The DNA for the CDR3 is TGTGCCAGCAGTCGCCCCTTCCCCCTAGCAAGTGAGCAGTTCTTC.

The sample holds one count of this clone. The J gene is TRBJ2-7, the V gene TRBV5-4; weak D call: TRBD2 (6 bases). Germline-derived CDR1 and CDR2 are SGHNT and YYREEE (reference sequence). This CDR3 comprises 14 residues. Trimming left V 0 bases short and J 9 bases short, with 16 bases between. Here the CDR3 DNA reads TGTGCCAGCAGCTTGGCCGGGAGTTCGGGAGCGCAGTACTTC. Translation: CASSLAGSSGAQYF.

This clone came up a few times. This chain connects TRBV6-1 to TRBJ2-7, with D uncertain. V was cut by 10 bases and J by 7 bases, with 11 bases left in between. The CDR3 totals 10 residues. The V gene's germline CDR1 is MNHNS and CDR2 SASEGT. CDR3 in DNA: TGTGCCATCCGACTCGGTGAGCAGTACTTC. This translates into CAIRLGEQYF.

The genes are TRBV19 and TRBJ2-1; either TRBD1 or TRBD2 may supply D (5 bases each). CDR1 and CDR2 from the germline V gene are LNHDA and SQIVND (reference sequence). The CDR3 loop spans 16 amino acids. Trimming left V 7 bases short and J 0 bases short, with 16 bases between. The CDR3 DNA reads TGTGCCAGTACAGAGGGGTCGACAAGCTCCTACAATGAGCAGTTCTTC. This translates into CASTEGSTSSYNEQFF.

The chain has TRBV27 and TRBJ2-3, with D unclear. V shed 6 bases and J shed 5 bases, with 12 bases lying between them. The CDR3 sequence is 13 residues long. Germline V gives CDR1 MNHEY, CDR2 SMNVEV (reference sequence). The CDR3 DNA is TGTGCCAGCAGCTTCTGGCCGTTAGATACGCAGTATTTT. Its translation: CASSFWPLDTQYF.